This TCR beta chain stems from a study of blood T cell repertoires in COVID-19. Looking at the study overall: Donors in the United States, Italy and Spain gave samples during acute or convalescent COVID-19. PBMCs, B-cell-depleted T cells, or T cells provided the cDNA or gDNA that made up the material.

Germline V lookup: CDR1 MGHRA, CDR2 YSYEKL. The CDR3 contains 15 residues. V was pared by 1 base and J by 7 bases, with 7 bases of the junction left unmatched. Per the original data handling: Reference gene primer amplification yielded estimated nucleated cell counts. Clones were sequenced by immunoSEQ multiplex PCR, and TCRdb holds only the in-frame ones, with some missing. V and J calls plus clone size are reproduced from that table; the DNA served to infer D and trimming. Seen here are 97,000 or so clones, 70% to 85% observed once, and the top ten hold about a tenth. Material for sequencing was peripheral blood. This chain joins TRBV4-1 and TRBJ1-5, with 7 bases lining up with TRBD1. The clonotype was recovered from a man between 65 and 85 years old with active or convalescent COVID-19. The CDR3 coding sequence is TGCGCCAGCAGCCAAGTCGAGGGGGCATGGCAGCCCCAGCATTTT. This encodes CASSQVEGAWQPQHF.